The next 26 T cell receptor beta chains were all read from a single sample in a study of blood T cells in healthy people across ages. The use of a sample-barcoded 5' primer and a J-beta primer mix characterized a second PCR of about 7 to 12 cycles. TCRdb ran MiXCR on the 5' RACE reads and lists one entry per CDR3 protein. The repertoire holds 1.8 million or so distinct CDR3 sequences, about 39% seen once, with 23% in the top ten. The specimen was blood. The receptors stem from a human donor in good health.

This clonotype was seen repeatedly, ten times or more. This sequence joins TRBV6-6 and TRBJ2-4; D gene unclear. Trimming pared 2 bases from V and 6 bases from J, leaving 11 bases between. CDR1 is MNHNY, CDR2 SVGAGI, per germline (reference sequence). CDR3 size: 14 residues. DNA for the CDR3: TGTGCCAGCAGTTACGGGTTACAGATAAACATTCAGTACTTC. Encoded protein: CASSYGLQINIQYF.

The chain uses TRBV10-3 and TRBJ1-1; 8 positions match TRBD1. J lost 5 bases, V lost 3 bases, and 8 bases had no gene match. Germline CDR1 is ENHRY and CDR2 is SYGVKD. This CDR3 contains 15 residues. Here the CDR3 reads CAISDQRTGTTEAFF. DNA for the CDR3: TGTGCCATCAGTGATCAACGGACAGGGACGACTGAAGCTTTCTTT.

The chain uses TRBV2 and TRBJ2-7; weak D call: TRBD1 (6 bases). Trimming took off 8 bases at V and 3 bases at J, with 14 bases between the two ends. From germline, CDR1 is SNHLY and CDR2 FYNNEI. The length of the CDR3 is 13 residues. The CDR3 region has the DNA TGTGCCAGCGGACCGACAGGCCTCTACGAGCAGTACTTC. Translating it yields CASGPTGLYEQYF.

The chain recombines TRBV20-1 with TRBJ2-5, with D possibly matching TRBD1 (5 bases). Trimming pared 1 base from V and 2 bases from J, leaving 11 bases between. The germline V gene encodes CDR1 DFQATT and CDR2 SNEGSKA (reference sequence). The CDR3 covers 14 residues. CDR3 in amino acids: CSARAGAAQETQYF. The CDR3 DNA sequence: TGCAGTGCTAGAGCTGGGGCAGCACAAGAGACCCAGTACTTC.

The chain is built from TRBV20-1 and TRBJ2-3; D is undetermined. In germline, CDR1 is DFQATT, CDR2 SNEGSKA (reference sequence). The ends were cut back, 0 bases at V and 6 bases at J, with 7 bases in the middle. This CDR3 region has 12 residues. The CDR3 sequence: CSARDPPDTQYF. The CDR3 DNA reads TGCAGTGCTAGAGACCCACCCGATACGCAGTATTTT.

The CDR3 sequence: CSAKTDNLEQYF. The DNA of the CDR3 is TGCAGTGCTAAAACGGACAATCTAGAGCAGTACTTC. This chain links TRBV20-1 with TRBJ2-4; a possible D gene is TRBD1 (5 bases). V lost 4 bases and J 13 bases, leaving 17 bases between the germline ends. This CDR3 spans 12 amino acids. Germline V gene lookup returns CDR1 DFQATT and CDR2 SNEGSKA (reference sequence).

The chain carries TRBV12-3 or TRBV12-4 and TRBJ2-5; a weak D match, TRBD1 (6 bases). The CDR3 runs to 14 residues. V lost 5 bases to trimming and J lost 4 bases, with 14 bases between them. As DNA, the CDR3 is TGTGCCAGCAGTCCCAGGGACACCGCAGAGACCCAGTACTTC. It codes for CASSPRDTAETQYF.

This clonotype came up a few times. The chain has TRBV28 and TRBJ2-1, with 10 bases that match TRBD1. Germline CDR1 is MDHEN and CDR2 is SYDVKM. The CDR3 is 15 residues long. V lost 2 bases and J lost 8; bases outside the gene matches: 6. CDR3 amino acids: CASSLTGQGMYEQFF. The CDR3 nucleotides read TGTGCCAGCAGTTTAACGGGACAGGGGATGTATGAGCAGTTCTTC. Looking up the rest from reference TRBV28 and TRBJ2-1 gives the full variable domain: DVKVTQSSRYLVKRTGEKVFLECVQDMDHENMFWYRQDPGLGLRLIYFSYDVKMKEKGDIPEGYSVSREKKERFSLILESASTNQTSMYLCASSLTGQGMYEQFFGPGTRLTVL.

The J gene is TRBJ2-6, the V gene TRBV7-2, with D perhaps matching TRBD2 (6 bases). Germline CDR1 is SGHTA and CDR2 is FQGNSA. V was pared by 6 bases and J by 2 bases, with 17 bases between. The CDR3 is made up of 17 amino acids. The CDR3 protein is CASRSATRVTGANVLTF. CDR3 DNA sequence: TGTGCCAGCAGATCTGCGACTAGAGTTACTGGGGCCAACGTCCTGACTTTC.

CDR3 nucleotides: TGCAGCACTAGAGGCGGGGCCGCAGGTGGTGAGCAGTTCTTC. This encodes CSTRGGAAGGEQFF. This chain joins TRBV29-1 and TRBJ2-1, with a possible D match to TRBD2 (6 bases). Germline values: CDR1 SQVTM, CDR2 ANQGSEA. The CDR3 runs to 14 residues. Trimming removed 8 bases at V and 9 bases at J, with 23 bases between.

The chain couples TRBV2 to TRBJ1-5; no clear D. The CDR3 runs to 13 residues. CDR1 and CDR2 (germline): SNHLY, FYNNEI. V gave up 8 bases and J gave up 0 bases, with 8 bases separating them. The CDR3 coding sequence is TGTGCCAGCGCCATATATAGCAATCAGCCCCAGCATTTT. Its protein is CASAIYSNQPQHF.

J is TRBJ2-3 and V is TRBV12-3 or TRBV12-4; TRBD2 matches at 7 bases. V dropped 5 bases and J dropped 11; count of bases not matched to a gene: 10. The CDR3 is 13 residues long. The CDR3 here is CASSLGEGPKQYF. The CDR3 DNA sequence: TGTGCCAGCAGTCTAGGGGAGGGCCCTAAGCAGTATTTT.

The chain employs TRBV13 and TRBJ2-3, with D hard to call. V lost 7 bases to trimming and J lost 6 bases, with 14 bases between them. This CDR3 is 13 amino acids long. Germline values: CDR1 PRHDT, CDR2 FYEKMQ (reference sequence). CDR3 in DNA: TGTGCCAGCACCCTGTCTTTCCCCGATACGCAGTATTTT. This gives the protein CASTLSFPDTQYF.

This chain joins TRBV7-3 and TRBJ2-5; TRBD1 is a possible D gene (5 bases). V lost 2 bases to trimming and J lost 11 bases, with 15 bases between them. The length of the CDR3 is 13 residues. Germline V gene data show CDR1 as SGHTA and CDR2 as FQGTGA. The CDR3 here is CASSLAGANEQYF. The CDR3 DNA is TGTGCCAGCAGCTTAGCTGGGGCAAATGAGCAGTACTTC.

V is TRBV7-2 and J is TRBJ2-1; D is perhaps TRBD2 (7 bases). Germline CDR1 is SGHTA and CDR2 is FQGNSA. This CDR3 has 17 amino acids. The V gene lost 6 bases and the J gene lost 3 bases, with 21 bases spanning the gap. CDR3: CASRRGLAGAGYNEQFF. In DNA, the CDR3 is TGTGCCAGCAGACGAGGACTTGCGGGGGCCGGCTACAATGAGCAGTTCTTC.

The V call is TRBV29-1, the J call TRBJ1-1; D possibly corresponds to TRBD1 (6 bases). The CDR3 has 14 amino acids. Germline V gene lookup returns CDR1 SQVTM and CDR2 ANQGSEA. Trimming cost V 4 bases and J 3 bases, with 15 bases left between them. The CDR3, as DNA: TGCAGCGTTGGGGGGCGACTAGGGGACACTGAAGCTTTCTTT. Protein sequence: CSVGGRLGDTEAFF.

The sample holds a few counts of this clonotype. The V call is TRBV6-4, the J call TRBJ2-1; no clear D gene. The CDR3 runs 13 residues. Trimming removed 4 bases from V and 9 bases from J, with 13 bases in between. CDR1 MRHNA and CDR2 SNTAGT come from the germline V gene. The CDR3 DNA reads as TGTGCCAGCAGTGCCGTCCAACTGGGTGAGCAGTTCTTC. This sequence encodes CASSAVQLGEQFF.

The chain links TRBV28 to TRBJ1-5, with D possibly TRBD1 on 5 matching bases. Trimming shortened V by 4 bases and J by 4 bases, and 11 bases separated the two germline ends. The CDR3 runs 14 residues. Germline V gene data show CDR1 as MDHEN and CDR2 as SYDVKM. As DNA, the CDR3 is TGTGCCAGCAGTTCGTCCAGGGAAAATCAGCCCCAGCATTTT. Translating gives CASSSSRENQPQHF.

The chain has TRBV20-1 and TRBJ1-1; D unresolved. The CDR3 has 16 amino acids. Germline assignment: CDR1 DFQATT and CDR2 SNEGSKA (reference sequence). V was clipped by 1 base and J by 0 bases, with 15 bases between them. CDR3 sequence (DNA): TGCAGTGCTAGAGTGGTTCGGGTCGGGATGAACACTGAAGCTTTCTTT. Translated, it gives CSARVVRVGMNTEAFF.

As to this clonotype: A read error may account for a junction end that differs from germline. The chain recombines TRBV9 with TRBJ2-1; maybe TRBD1 (5 bases). Germline V gene lookup returns CDR1 SGDLS and CDR2 YYNGEE. The CDR3 sequence is 15 residues long. CDR3 nucleotides: TGTGCCGGCAGCGTAGGGGCTACCTCCTACAATGAGCAGTTCTTC. It yields the protein CAGSVGATSYNEQFF.

The genes are TRBV20-1 and TRBJ1-1; no reliable D call. The CDR3 has 14 residues. V lost 2 bases, J lost 1 base, and 11 bases lay in between. CDR1 is DFQATT and CDR2 is SNEGSKA in the germline V gene (reference sequence). As DNA, the CDR3 is TGCAGTGCTAGACCAATGGGAGGGAACACTGAAGCTTTCTTT. Amino acid sequence: CSARPMGGNTEAFF.

This clonotype was found a few times. The V and J genes are TRBV7-3 and TRBJ2-4; D may be TRBD1 (6 bases). The J call is uncertain, as TRBJ2-7 better fits the DNA end. CDR1 SGHTA and CDR2 FQGTGA come from the germline V gene. The CDR3 runs to 14 residues. The CDR3 DNA is TGTGCCAGCAGCTCCTTGGGGGCTGAACACGAGCAGTACTTC. This gives the protein CASSSLGAEHEQYF.

Note on this clonotype: At one end the junction does not follow the germline gene, possibly because of a read error. The rearrangement joins TRBV29-1 to TRBJ2-7; D ambiguous. Germline CDR1 is SQVTM and CDR2 is ANQGSEA. This CDR3 contains 12 residues. The CDR3 spells CSVVFGVYGQYF. CDR3 bases: TGCAGCGTTGTTTTCGGAGTATACGGGCAGTACTTC.

There are a few counts of this clonotype. The gene calls are TRBV11-2 and TRBJ2-7; 10 nucleotides line up with TRBD1. V shed 2 bases and J 4 bases; nucleotides not matched to a gene: 5. CDR1 is SGHAT, CDR2 FQNNGV, per germline. The length of the CDR3 is 15 residues. As DNA, the CDR3 is TGTGCCAGCAGCTTACCGGGACAGGGGAATTACGAGCAGTACTTC. Amino acid sequence: CASSLPGQGNYEQYF.

The chain employs TRBV3-1 and TRBJ2-5, with 9 bases matching TRBD2. The CDR3 sequence is 14 residues long. CDR1 and CDR2 (germline): LGHDT, YNNKEL (reference sequence). V trimming: 5 bases; J trimming: 5 bases; junction bases outside the gene matches: 6. The CDR3 sequence is CASSARGGRETQYF. DNA of the CDR3: TGTGCCAGCAGCGCGCGGGGGGGCAGGGAGACCCAGTACTTC.

In this sample, this clonotype turned up a few times. The V call is TRBV7-2, the J call TRBJ2-2; D might be TRBD1 or TRBD2, each matching 5 bases. V was cut by 5 bases and J by 0 bases, with 19 bases left in between. Germline CDR1 SGHTA, CDR2 FQGNSA. The CDR3 contains 18 residues. The CDR3 spells CASSPAVGDVANTGELFF. CDR3 DNA: TGTGCCAGCAGCCCCGCAGTTGGGGACGTCGCGAACACCGGGGAGCTGTTTTTT.